The present T cell receptor beta chain was sequenced within a study of blood T cell repertoires in COVID-19. Study information: T cells, B-cell-depleted T cells, or PBMCs supplied cDNA or gDNA.

Cohorts were based on clinical histories the participants reported. Sequencing used immunoSEQ multiplex PCR; TCRdb keeps in-frame clones, though not all of them. The sample consists of under 200,000 clones, roughly 89% of them appearing once. The V gene's germline CDR1 is SGHVS and CDR2 FQNEAQ. V gave up 0 bases and J gave up 6 bases; unmatched junction bases: 8. CDR3 size: 17 residues. This receptor was taken from a woman aged 30 to 39 who had been exposed to COVID-19. This chain uses TRBV7-8 with TRBJ2-7; 13 nucleotides align to TRBD2. The material sequenced was PBMCs or T cells enriched from blood (not recorded which). The CDR3 sequence is CASSLAPTSGGRAEQYF. The CDR3 bases are TGTGCCAGCAGCTTAGCCCCGACTAGCGGGGGGCGGGCCGAGCAGTACTTC. The full variable domain, with the rest looked up from reference TRBV7-8 and TRBJ2-7, is GAGVSQSPRYKVAKRGQDVALRCDPISGHVSLFWYQQALGQGPEFLTYFQNEAQLDKSGLPSDRFFAERPEGSVSTLKIQRTQQEDSAVYLCASSLAPTSGGRAEQYFGPGTRLTVT.